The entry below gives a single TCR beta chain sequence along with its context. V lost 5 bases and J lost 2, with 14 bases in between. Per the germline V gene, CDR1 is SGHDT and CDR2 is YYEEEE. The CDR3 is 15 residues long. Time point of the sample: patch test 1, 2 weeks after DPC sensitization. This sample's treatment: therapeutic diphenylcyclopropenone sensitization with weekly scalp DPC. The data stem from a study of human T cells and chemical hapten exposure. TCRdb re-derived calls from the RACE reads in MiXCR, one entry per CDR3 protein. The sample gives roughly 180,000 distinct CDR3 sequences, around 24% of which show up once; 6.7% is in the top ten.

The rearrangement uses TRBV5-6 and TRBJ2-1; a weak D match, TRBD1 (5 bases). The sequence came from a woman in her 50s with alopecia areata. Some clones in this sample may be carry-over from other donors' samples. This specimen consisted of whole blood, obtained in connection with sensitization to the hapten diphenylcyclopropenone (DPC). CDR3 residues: CASRSEDNAYNEQFF. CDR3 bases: TGTGCCAGCAGGTCCGAGGACAACGCCTACAATGAGCAGTTCTTC.